A single sample is the source of the 21 T cell receptor beta chains below, sequenced in a study of OX40 agonist ivuxolimab in advanced cancers. The assay was immunoSEQ multiplex PCR, and TCRdb's table has in-frame clones only and misses some. The sample lists about 100,000 clones, about 89% occurring once. The source was CD4+ or CD8+ T cells sorted from blood, collected in a trial of the OX40 agonist ivuxolimab. These receptors came from an adult with an advanced solid tumor such as melanoma, head and neck, liver or kidney cancer.

V gene TRBV5-1 combines with J gene TRBJ1-2; 7 nucleotides agree with TRBD1. Germline trimming cut 0 bases from V and 7 bases from J; bases unmatched to any gene: 6. The CDR3 consists of 14 residues. Germline V lookup: CDR1 SGHRS, CDR2 YFSETQ. The chain's CDR3 is CASSLGQGLPGYTF. The CDR3 coding sequence is TGCGCCAGCAGCTTGGGACAGGGCCTCCCTGGCTACACCTTC.

This chain connects TRBV6-6 to TRBJ1-6; tentatively, D is TRBD1 (5 bases). CDR3 length: 14 amino acids. Germline values: CDR1 MNHNY, CDR2 SVGAGI (reference sequence). The V end was cut by 6 bases, the J end by 3 bases, with 9 bases between. The CDR3, as DNA: TGTGCCAGCAGCACGACAGACTATAATTCACCCCTCCACTTT. As protein: CASSTTDYNSPLHF.

V is TRBV29-1 and J is TRBJ2-1; the match to TRBD2 covers 14 bases. CDR3 length: 14 amino acids. Germline CDR1 and CDR2: SQVTM and ANQGSEA. With V trimmed by 6 bases and J by 9 bases, 7 bases remained unmatched. CDR3 DNA sequence: TGCAGCGTCCCCCTCGGACTAGCGGGAGGTGAGCAGTTCTTC. Amino acid sequence: CSVPLGLAGGEQFF.

The chain recombines TRBV11-2 with TRBJ2-5; TRBD2 aligns across 7 bases. The CDR3 covers 15 residues. Germline CDR1 is SGHAT and CDR2 is FQNNGV. The trim removed 1 base at V and 4 bases at J, leaving 6 bases unmatched. The CDR3 DNA follows: TGTGCCAGCAGCTTAGGGCGGGAGACCACAGAGACCCAGTACTTC. Translating it yields CASSLGRETTETQYF. Full variable domain (remainder filled in from reference TRBV11-2 and TRBJ2-5): EAGVAQSPRYKIIEKRQSVAFWCNPISGHATLYWYQQILGQGPKLLIQFQNNGVVDDSQLPKDRFSAERLKGVDSTLKIQPAKLEDSAVYLCASSLGRETTETQYFGPGTRLLVL.

The J gene is TRBJ1-1, the V gene TRBV5-4, with D perhaps TRBD1 (5 bases). The germline V and J ends were trimmed by 2 bases and 0 bases, with 20 bases remaining between them. CDR1 is SGHNT and CDR2 is YYREEE in the germline V gene (reference sequence). This CDR3 spans 18 amino acids. CDR3 loop: CASSFSPFRGPMNTEAFF. CDR3 DNA: TGTGCCAGCAGCTTTTCCCCTTTTCGGGGACCCATGAACACTGAAGCTTTCTTT.

This chain joins TRBV28 and TRBJ2-5; 7 nucleotides match TRBD1. The CDR3 sequence is 17 residues long. The junction had 12 bases not matched to a gene; V was cut back by 4 bases and J by 1 base. Germline values: CDR1 MDHEN, CDR2 SYDVKM. CDR3 loop: CASSSLTGTALQETQYF. DNA for the CDR3: TGTGCCAGCAGTTCCCTAACCGGGACAGCTCTCCAAGAGACCCAGTACTTC. The variable domain in full, completed from reference TRBV28 and TRBJ2-5, reads DVKVTQSSRYLVKRTGEKVFLECVQDMDHENMFWYRQDPGLGLRLIYFSYDVKMKEKGDIPEGYSVSREKKERFSLILESASTNQTSMYLCASSSLTGTALQETQYFGPGTRLLVL.

This rearrangement joins TRBV6-5 to TRBJ2-7; D tentatively reads TRBD1 or TRBD2 (6 bases each). V was cut by 0 bases and J by 1 base, with 10 bases left in between. Germline CDR1 MNHEY, CDR2 SVGAGI. The CDR3 spans 15 residues. Here the CDR3 reads CASSYSGGPSYEQYF. The CDR3 DNA reads as TGTGCCAGCAGTTACTCGGGGGGCCCATCCTACGAGCAGTACTTC.

With regard to this clone: The same CDR3 is also encoded by other DNA sequences in this sample. The rearrangement joins TRBV9 to TRBJ2-3; D is possibly TRBD2 (6 bases). The V gene's germline CDR1 is SGDLS and CDR2 YYNGEE. V gave up 0 bases and J gave up 1 base, with 9 bases separating them. The CDR3 totals 15 residues. In nucleotides, the CDR3 is TGTGCCAGCAGCGTAGTCGCTAGCGGCACAGATACGCAGTATTTT. Protein: CASSVVASGTDTQYF.

The gene calls are TRBV30 and TRBJ2-3; D might be TRBD1 (7 bases). The germline CDR1 and CDR2 sequences are GTSNPN and SVGIG (reference sequence). Trimming took 5 bases from V and 2 from J, leaving 11 bases between them. CDR3 length: 13 amino acids. DNA of the CDR3: TGTGCCTGGCAGGGGGACTTCACAGATACGCAGTATTTT. Its translation is CAWQGDFTDTQYF.

The sample holds one count of this clone. J is TRBJ1-2 and V is TRBV9; D remains unclear. The CDR3 has 15 residues. Trimming took off 2 bases at V and 1 base at J, with 12 bases between the two ends. Germline CDR1 and CDR2: SGDLS and YYNGEE. The CDR3 region is CASSVGSDGNYGYTF. The CDR3 bases are TGTGCCAGCAGCGTGGGCTCAGATGGTAACTATGGCTACACCTTC.

V and J are TRBV30 and TRBJ1-3; D is unresolved. V gave up 4 bases and J gave up 1 base, with 8 bases separating them. Germline V gene data show CDR1 as GTSNPN and CDR2 as SVGIG (reference sequence). The length of the CDR3 is 13 residues. The CDR3 nucleotides are TGTGCCTGGAATGGGGTGTCTGGAAACACCATATATTTT. Translating gives CAWNGVSGNTIYF. The whole variable domain, filled in from reference TRBV30 and TRBJ1-3, reads SQTIHQWPATLVQPVGSPLSLECTVEGTSNPNLYWYRQAAGRGLQLLFYSVGIGQISSEVPQNLSASRPQDRQFILSSKKLLLSDSGFYLCAWNGVSGNTIYFGEGSWLTVV.

This chain joins TRBV6-5 and TRBJ2-1, with D hard to call. CDR1 is MNHEY and CDR2 is SVGAGI in the germline V gene. Trimming shortened V by 6 bases and J by 7 bases, and 10 bases separated the two germline ends. The CDR3 totals 12 residues. DNA of the CDR3: TGTGCCAGCAGCCTAACTGGGAATGAGCAGTTCTTC. Its protein is CASSLTGNEQFF.

V gene TRBV6-6 combines with J gene TRBJ2-5, with D perhaps TRBD1 (6 bases). V was trimmed by 5 bases and J by 9 bases, leaving 16 bases between them. From germline, CDR1 is MNHNY and CDR2 SVGAGI (reference sequence). CDR3 length: 13 amino acids. CDR3 nucleotides: TGTGCCAGCAGTCAGACAGGCGCTGGGGCCCAGTACTTC. Its translation is CASSQTGAGAQYF.

The V gene is TRBV6-9, the J gene TRBJ2-3; 12 bases align to TRBD1. J gave up 5 bases and V 4 bases, and 10 bases lay outside the gene matches. The CDR3 sequence is 17 residues long. Germline CDR1 and CDR2: MNHGY and SVAAGI. CDR3 amino acids: CASSCFPGQGAKDTQYF. CDR3 bases: TGTGCCAGCAGTTGTTTCCCGGGACAGGGGGCGAAAGATACGCAGTATTTT.

V gene TRBV29-1 combines with J gene TRBJ1-1, with a possible D match to TRBD1 (6 bases). Germline V gene sequence: CDR1 SQVTM, CDR2 ANQGSEA. This CDR3 comprises 15 residues. V was shortened by 3 bases and J by 1 base, with 15 bases between the two germline ends. This CDR3 reads CSVEDFGGANTEAFF. CDR3 coding DNA: TGCAGCGTTGAGGACTTTGGGGGGGCGAACACTGAAGCTTTCTTT.

This chain links TRBV6-5 with TRBJ2-2; TRBD2 agrees at 9 bases. This CDR3 has 15 residues. CDR1 and CDR2 (germline): MNHEY, SVGAGI. V shed 4 bases and J 2 bases; nucleotides not matched to a gene: 2. The CDR3 region has the DNA TGTGCCAGCAGTTTAGCGGGGGCCAACACCGGGGAGCTGTTTTTT. Protein sequence: CASSLAGANTGELFF.

The rearrangement links TRBV5-4 to TRBJ2-1; D unresolved. The germline CDR1 and CDR2 sequences are SGHNT and YYREEE (reference sequence). This CDR3 is 15 amino acids long. The V end lost 0 bases, the J end lost 1 base, and 8 bases lay between the germline ends. DNA of the CDR3: TGTGCCAGCAGCTTGGAGGCCACATCCTACAATGAGCAGTTCTTC. Translation gives CASSLEATSYNEQFF.

The chain carries TRBV11-2 and TRBJ2-7, with D unclear. This CDR3 spans 12 amino acids. V lost 5 bases, J lost 3 bases, and 8 bases lay in between. Germline V gene data show CDR1 as SGHAT and CDR2 as FQNNGV. CDR3 in DNA: TGTGCCAGCAGCCGATACAGCTACGAGCAGTACTTC. Translating gives CASSRYSYEQYF. Full variable domain (outside the CDR3, taken from reference TRBV11-2 and TRBJ2-7): EAGVAQSPRYKIIEKRQSVAFWCNPISGHATLYWYQQILGQGPKLLIQFQNNGVVDDSQLPKDRFSAERLKGVDSTLKIQPAKLEDSAVYLCASSRYSYEQYFGPGTRLTVT.

V usage is TRBV19 and J usage is TRBJ1-5; D not resolved. Per germline, CDR1 LNHDA and CDR2 SQIVND (reference sequence). V lost 3 bases to trimming and J lost 10 bases, with 16 bases between them. CDR3 size: 14 residues. The CDR3 bases are TGTGCCAGTAGTATTCCTCCTACCCGGAGACCCCAGCATTTT. This encodes CASSIPPTRRPQHF.

The J gene is TRBJ2-3, the V gene TRBV30, with D possibly TRBD2 on 7 matching bases. Germline CDR1 reads GTSNPN; CDR2 reads SVGIG (reference sequence). Trimming removed 4 bases at V and 1 base at J, with 9 bases between. The CDR3 has 13 residues. The CDR3 loop is CAWKGGGTDTQYF. In DNA, the CDR3 is TGTGCCTGGAAAGGGGGGGGCACAGATACGCAGTATTTT.

The chain combines TRBV30 with TRBJ2-1; 7 nucleotides match TRBD2. CDR3 length: 12 amino acids. V lost 8 bases, J lost 5 bases, and 6 bases stayed unmatched. Germline values: CDR1 GTSNPN, CDR2 SVGIG (reference sequence). CDR3 in amino acids: CAGLAGDNEQFF. The CDR3 DNA is TGTGCCGGGTTGGCGGGGGACAATGAGCAGTTCTTC.